This passage covers 26 T cell receptor beta chains from one sample sequenced in a study of blood T cell repertoires in COVID-19. Clones were sequenced by immunoSEQ multiplex PCR, and TCRdb holds only the in-frame ones, with some missing. The sample comprises approximately 46,000 clones, roughly 73% of which are singletons, and 61% rests with the top ten. Sequenced sample: peripheral blood. Receptors originate from a man of 80 years or more with acute or convalescent COVID-19.

The V gene is TRBV5-6, the J gene TRBJ1-1, with D perhaps TRBD1 (6 bases). The CDR3 sequence is 16 residues long. Trimming removed 4 bases at V and 0 bases at J, with 16 bases between. CDR1 is SGHDT and CDR2 is YYEEEE in the germline V gene. The CDR3 region has the DNA TGTGCCAGCAGCCTGAAGCGTACAGGGATGAACACTGAAGCTTTCTTT. It is translated as CASSLKRTGMNTEAFF.

This clone was recorded only once. V usage is TRBV18 and J usage is TRBJ2-2, with D perhaps matching TRBD2 (5 bases). Trimming removed 2 bases at V and 4 bases at J, with 8 bases between. This CDR3 region has 14 residues. The germline gives CDR1 KGHSH, CDR2 LQKENI. Here the CDR3 reads CASSPRGITGELFF. CDR3 coding DNA: TGTGCCAGCTCACCAAGAGGGATCACCGGGGAGCTGTTTTTT.

The chain links TRBV3-1 (or the pseudogene TRBV3-2) to TRBJ1-1; 9 nucleotides agree with TRBD1. CDR1 is LGHDT, CDR2 YNNKEL, per germline (reference sequence). Trimming cost V 4 bases and J 0 bases; bases outside gene matches: 0. This CDR3 is built from 14 residues. In DNA, the CDR3 is TGTGCCAGCAGCCGACAGGGGGTGAACACTGAAGCTTTCTTT. Translated: CASSRQGVNTEAFF.

The rearrangement links TRBV6-1 to TRBJ2-7; D remains unclear. The V gene lost 2 bases and the J gene lost 7 bases, with 6 bases spanning the gap. CDR1 and CDR2 from the germline V gene are MNHNS and SASEGT. CDR3 length: 11 amino acids. The CDR3 loop reads CASSEFLEQYF. The CDR3 bases are TGTGCCAGCAGTGAATTTCTAGAGCAGTACTTC.

This clone was detected only a few times. The chain couples TRBV30 to TRBJ2-2; D is unclear. The V and J ends lost 1 base and 6 bases respectively, with 6 bases between them. This CDR3 is built from 12 residues. Germline loops: CDR1 GTSNPN, CDR2 SVGIG (reference sequence). CDR3 sequence reads: CAWSAISGELFF. In DNA, the CDR3 is TGTGCCTGGAGTGCTATATCCGGGGAGCTGTTTTTT.

The chain has TRBV4-1 and TRBJ1-2; 9 bases line up with TRBD1. The germline CDR1 and CDR2 sequences are MGHRA and YSYEKL. The CDR3 length is 15 residues. V trimming: 3 bases; J trimming: 1 base; junction bases outside the gene matches: 3. The CDR3 sequence is CASSHPTGGNYGYTF. The CDR3 DNA reads as TGCGCCAGCAGCCACCCGACAGGGGGTAACTATGGCTACACCTTC.

V and J are TRBV19 and TRBJ2-1; 12 positions agree with TRBD2. This CDR3 spans 14 amino acids. With 4 bases clipped from V and 9 bases from J, the junction kept 4 bases outside the gene matches. CDR1 is LNHDA, CDR2 SQIVND, per germline (reference sequence). CDR3 residues: CASSTGLAGSEQFF. CDR3 in DNA: TGTGCCAGTAGTACCGGACTAGCGGGATCTGAGCAGTTCTTC. Filled out from reference TRBV19 and TRBJ2-1, the complete variable domain reads DGGITQSPKYLFRKEGQNVTLSCEQNLNHDAMYWYRQDPGQGLRLIYYSQIVNDFQKGDIAEGYSVSREKKESFPLTVTSAQKNPTAFYLCASSTGLAGSEQFFGPGTRLTVL.

The rearrangement uses TRBV13 and TRBJ2-1, with 10 bases fitting TRBD2. This CDR3 is 18 amino acids long. Germline CDR1 is PRHDT and CDR2 is FYEKMQ (reference sequence). The V and J ends lost 1 base and 0 bases, in that order; junction bases with no gene match: 6. CDR3 loop: CASSLEGLALSSYNEQFF. The CDR3 DNA sequence: TGTGCCAGCAGCTTAGAGGGACTAGCGTTGAGCTCCTACAATGAGCAGTTCTTC.

This clone was detected once. The chain links TRBV5-1 to TRBJ2-1; tentative D call: TRBD2 (6 bases). V was cut by 1 base and J by 5 bases, with 16 bases left in between. This CDR3 has 16 amino acids. The germline V gene encodes CDR1 SGHRS and CDR2 YFSETQ. The CDR3 sequence is CASSLLAGRANNEQFF. The CDR3, as DNA: TGCGCCAGCAGCTTGCTGGCGGGAAGGGCGAACAATGAGCAGTTCTTC.

The V gene is TRBV28, the J gene TRBJ2-7, with TRBD1 matching over 8 bases. The CDR3 extends over 14 amino acids. J lost 5 bases, V lost 7 bases, and 10 bases had no gene match. The germline V gene has CDR1 MDHEN and CDR2 SYDVKM. CDR3: CASTSVRGHNEQYF. In nucleotides, the CDR3 is TGTGCCAGCACCTCGGTCAGGGGGCATAACGAGCAGTACTTC.

This clone was recorded once. The chain recombines TRBV30 with TRBJ2-3; 11 bases are shared with TRBD1. The V and J ends lost 4 bases and 4 bases, in that order; junction bases with no gene match: 4. Germline CDR1 GTSNPN, CDR2 SVGIG (reference sequence). CDR3 length equals 14 residues. CDR3 region: CAWTGTGGSDTQYF. CDR3 bases: TGTGCCTGGACCGGGACAGGGGGATCAGATACGCAGTATTTT.

The rearrangement joins TRBV6-1 to TRBJ2-2, with TRBD2 matching over 7 bases. The V gene's germline CDR1 is MNHNS and CDR2 SASEGT. The CDR3 is 16 amino acids. After removal of 4 bases from V and 0 bases from J, the junction contained 5 bases not matched to a gene. CDR3 amino acids: CASSVSSGANTGELFF. CDR3 DNA sequence: TGTGCCAGCAGTGTTTCTAGCGGAGCGAACACCGGGGAGCTGTTTTTT.

This clone has only one observation. The V call is TRBV2, the J call TRBJ1-2; TRBD1 matches at 9 bases. The CDR3 sequence is 14 residues long. With 7 bases clipped from V and 0 bases from J, the junction kept 3 bases outside the gene matches. Per germline, CDR1 SNHLY and CDR2 FYNNEI. The CDR3 DNA reads as TGTGCCAGCACAGGGGACAGGGCTAACTATGGCTACACCTTC. Translating gives CASTGDRANYGYTF.

The V call is TRBV6-1, the J call TRBJ1-1, with 10 bases matching TRBD1. V was clipped by 2 bases and J by 5 bases; unmatched bases: 5. Germline lookup yields CDR1 MNHNS and CDR2 SASEGT. This CDR3 is 15 amino acids long. This chain's CDR3 is CASSEPGQGKTEAFF. The CDR3 DNA is TGTGCCAGCAGTGAACCGGGACAGGGGAAGACTGAAGCTTTCTTT.

As concerns this clone: The junction departs from the called germline gene at one end, perhaps through a read error. J is TRBJ1-2 and V is TRBV19; 9 positions match TRBD1. The CDR3 has 15 residues. In germline, CDR1 is LNHDA, CDR2 SQIVND (reference sequence). The DNA for the CDR3 is TGTGCCACCAGTATATCCGGGACAGGGCATTATGGCTACATCTTC. Translated, it gives CATSISGTGHYGYIF.

The V call is TRBV19, the J call TRBJ2-1; 8 bases map to TRBD1. The CDR3 covers 15 residues. Per the germline V gene, CDR1 is LNHDA and CDR2 is SQIVND (reference sequence). The junction had 9 bases not matched to a gene; V was cut back by 5 bases and J by 6 bases. Here the CDR3 reads CASSPRTGPGNEQFF. The CDR3 DNA reads as TGTGCCAGTAGTCCCAGGACAGGGCCGGGCAATGAGCAGTTCTTC.

J is TRBJ2-5 and V is TRBV24-1; 14 bases match TRBD2. J lost 7 bases, V lost 10 bases, and 7 bases had no gene match. The CDR3 loop spans 14 amino acids. Per germline, CDR1 KGHDR and CDR2 SFDVKD. The CDR3 sequence is CATGTSGSGRTQYF. DNA of the CDR3: TGTGCCACTGGGACTAGCGGGAGCGGTAGGACCCAGTACTTC.

V and J are TRBV28 and TRBJ1-2, with D perhaps matching TRBD1 (6 bases). The CDR3 is 17 residues long. Trimming removed 8 bases from V and 5 bases from J, with 27 bases in between. CDR1 is MDHEN, CDR2 SYDVKM, per germline. The CDR3 loop reads CASWGGALFRVTYGYTF. As DNA, the CDR3 is TGTGCCAGCTGGGGGGGGGCGCTGTTCAGGGTGACTTATGGCTACACCTTC.

The chain joins TRBV28 to TRBJ1-5; TRBD1 aligns across 7 bases. This CDR3 has 13 amino acids. The germline V gene encodes CDR1 MDHEN and CDR2 SYDVKM. Germline trimming cut 6 bases from V and 8 bases from J; bases unmatched to any gene: 7. In DNA form, the CDR3 reads TGTGCCAGCAGCCAGGGGGTCCCGAAGCCCCAGCATTTT. It is translated as CASSQGVPKPQHF.

The rearrangement links TRBV4-3 to TRBJ2-3, with a possible D match to TRBD2 (6 bases). There are 15 residues in the CDR3. Trimming removed 4 bases from V and 0 bases from J, with 11 bases in between. Germline V CDR1 and CDR2: LGHNA, YSLEER. The CDR3 protein is CASSPGVASTDTQYF. The CDR3 region has the DNA TGCGCCAGCAGCCCGGGGGTAGCAAGCACAGATACGCAGTATTTT.

The chain carries TRBV2 and TRBJ2-3; no clear D. CDR1 is SNHLY and CDR2 is FYNNEI in the germline V gene. Trimming took off 4 bases at V and 1 base at J, with 12 bases between the two ends. The CDR3 is made up of 15 amino acids. In DNA form, the CDR3 reads TGTGCCAGCAGTGTAATGTCGGTCCGCACAGATACGCAGTATTTT. It yields the protein CASSVMSVRTDTQYF.

The chain couples TRBV18 to TRBJ2-7; no clear D gene. Trimming removed 3 bases at V and 0 bases at J, with 6 bases between. The CDR3 sequence is 13 residues long. Germline V gives CDR1 KGHSH, CDR2 LQKENI. CDR3 bases: TGTGCCAGCTCACCTGTCCGCTCCTACGAGCAGTACTTC. Amino acids: CASSPVRSYEQYF.

This clone has only a few counts. The rearrangement links TRBV5-1 to TRBJ2-6; D unresolved. The V end was cut by 0 bases, the J end by 1 base, with 8 bases between. The germline V gene has CDR1 SGHRS and CDR2 YFSETQ. The CDR3 is 16 amino acids. CDR3 protein: CASSLVVTSGANVLTF. CDR3 in DNA: TGCGCCAGCAGCTTGGTCGTAACTTCTGGGGCCAACGTCCTGACTTTC.

This clone has only one observation. The chain uses TRBV2 and TRBJ1-2, with D unresolved. The V gene lost 3 bases and the J gene lost 4 bases, with 9 bases spanning the gap. This CDR3 is 13 amino acids long. CDR1 and CDR2 from the germline V gene are SNHLY and FYNNEI. The DNA for the CDR3 is TGTGCCAGCAGTGATGAGTACCCCTATGGCTACACCTTC. Amino acid sequence: CASSDEYPYGYTF. Complete variable domain (other parts from reference TRBV2 and TRBJ1-2): EPEVTQTPSHQVTQMGQEVILRCVPISNHLYFYWYRQILGQKVEFLVSFYNNEISEKSEIFDDQFSVERPDGSNFTLKIRSTKLEDSAMYFCASSDEYPYGYTFGSGTRLTVV.

The chain recombines TRBV28 with TRBJ2-7, with TRBD2 identical over 11 bases. The V gene's germline CDR1 is MDHEN and CDR2 SYDVKM. Trimming took 6 bases from V and 2 from J; bases not matched to a gene: 12. There are 17 residues in the CDR3. The CDR3, as DNA: TGTGCCAGCAGACCACCGGGTGGGGGACTAGCGGCCTACGAGCAGTACTTC. Residues: CASRPPGGGLAAYEQYF. Variable domain in full (rest from reference TRBV28 and TRBJ2-7): DVKVTQSSRYLVKRTGEKVFLECVQDMDHENMFWYRQDPGLGLRLIYFSYDVKMKEKGDIPEGYSVSREKKERFSLILESASTNQTSMYLCASRPPGGGLAAYEQYFGPGTRLTVT.

This clone came up many times. This sequence joins TRBV2 and TRBJ1-5; 7 bases map to TRBD1. Germline lookup yields CDR1 SNHLY and CDR2 FYNNEI. V gave up 6 bases and J gave up 2 bases; unmatched junction bases: 4. The CDR3 runs to 14 residues. The CDR3 region has the DNA TGTGCCAGCAGCTACGGGACAGGCAATCAGCCCCAGCATTTT. It specifies CASSYGTGNQPQHF.